The rows below give T cell receptor beta chains drawn from one sample of a study of OX40 agonist ivuxolimab in advanced cancers. The data were produced by immunoSEQ multiplex PCR, yet TCRdb's version contains in-frame clones alone and is incomplete. The sample shows tens of thousands of clones, roughly 86% of them seen only once. This material consisted of CD4+ or CD8+ T cells sorted from blood, taken in a trial of the OX40 agonist ivuxolimab. All receptors derive from an adult with an advanced solid tumor such as melanoma, head and neck, liver or kidney cancer. The conserved cysteine and the conserved F or W are not part of the CDR3 here. The order of the fields is J gene, D gene, V gene, CDR3 protein. D genes are given only for firm matches.

TRBJ2-7,TRBD2,TRBV6-1,ASCRLAGSYEQY
TRBJ2-7,NA,TRBV7-2,ASSLVYGSDYEQY
TRBJ1-4,NA,TRBV28,ASSSARAGNEKLF
TRBJ2-7,NA,TRBV5-1,ASSLGSNPDEQY
TRBJ1-6,TRBD1,TRBV5-1,AIETGGSYSPLH
TRBJ1-2,NA,TRBV19,ASKDPGPRSYT
TRBJ2-1,NA,TRBV5-1,ASSLGPESNEQF
TRBJ2-1,TRBD2,TRBV4-1,ASSQGGLAISYNEQF
TRBJ2-1,NA,TRBV6-6,ASSAGRGTGYNEQF
TRBJ1-5,NA,TRBV10-3,ATRTPDQPQH
TRBJ2-1,NA,TRBV7-9,ASSLASEGSGEQF
TRBJ1-5,NA,TRBV28,AGSRASGNQPQH
TRBJ2-2,NA,TRBV5-1,ASSLRSDGTGELF
TRBJ2-1,NA,TRBV9,ASSEGGISGEQF
TRBJ1-1,NA,TRBV7-8,ASSLGRGRAEAF
TRBJ1-2,TRBD1,TRBV27,ASSLVTGDGYT
TRBJ1-6,TRBD1,TRBV6-6,ASSPLTWTGYSPLH
TRBJ2-2,NA,TRBV5-4,ASTVTVSGELF
TRBJ2-7,NA,TRBV4-1,ASSQEGFEQY
TRBJ2-3,TRBD1,TRBV5-1,ASRKGQADTQY
TRBJ2-5,NA,TRBV28,ASSLIGGRETQY
TRBJ1-5,NA,TRBV5-8,ASSPGQRFGQPQH